The 19 T cell receptor beta chains listed next were all sequenced from one sample in a study of technical replicates of blood from a handful of donors. TCRdb keeps only in-frame clones here, not all; method: immunoSEQ multiplex PCR. The table lists approximately 73,000 clones, 92% of them singletons. The sequenced material came from T cells isolated from PBMCs. The source is a human donor in good health.

This sequence joins TRBV7-6 and TRBJ1-4, with D possibly being TRBD1 (5 bases). Germline CDR1 SGHVS, CDR2 FNYEAQ. Trimming pared 2 bases from V and 8 bases from J, leaving 21 bases between. The CDR3 consists of 17 residues. In DNA, the CDR3 is TGTGCCAGCAGCTTAAACGTTTTAAACCCGGGACTGGAAAAACTGTTTTTT. Translating gives CASSLNVLNPGLEKLFF.

The rearrangement uses TRBV10-3 and TRBJ2-2, with TRBD2 identical over 7 bases. This CDR3 is built from 15 residues. V was pared by 8 bases and J by 1 base, with 7 bases of the junction left unmatched. The germline gives CDR1 ENHRY, CDR2 SYGVKD. In nucleotides, the CDR3 is TGTGCCATCGTGCGCGGGAGTTGGAACACCGGGGAGCTGTTTTTT. This gives the protein CAIVRGSWNTGELFF.

This chain joins TRBV5-1 and TRBJ2-7; D call uncertain. The ends were cut back, 3 bases at V and 2 bases at J, with 6 bases in the middle. The CDR3 sequence is 12 residues long. Germline assignment: CDR1 SGHRS and CDR2 YFSETQ. The CDR3 DNA reads TGCGCCAGCAGCTCCGAGACCTACGAGCAGTACTTC. This codes for CASSSETYEQYF.

The chain has TRBV5-1 and TRBJ1-1; maybe TRBD1 (5 bases). The CDR3 extends over 15 amino acids. From germline, CDR1 is SGHRS and CDR2 YFSETQ. V dropped 2 bases and J dropped 0 bases, with 11 bases sitting between them. This CDR3 is CASSLTGLMNTEAFF. CDR3 in DNA: TGCGCCAGCAGCTTAACAGGCCTTATGAACACTGAAGCTTTCTTT.

The chain employs TRBV5-1 and TRBJ2-1, with TRBD1 as a possible D gene (5 bases). The CDR3 runs 17 residues. Looked up from germline, CDR1 is SGHRS and CDR2 is YFSETQ. The germline V and J ends were trimmed by 1 base and 4 bases, with 18 bases remaining between them. In nucleotides, the CDR3 is TGCGCCAGCAGCTTGTGGGGCCGGGCAGGAGCTTACAATGAGCAGTTCTTC. The encoded protein is CASSLWGRAGAYNEQFF.

This chain joins TRBV18 and TRBJ2-7; TRBD1 is a possible D gene (6 bases). The CDR3 sequence is 16 residues long. Between the trimmed V and J ends, which lost 1 base and 2 bases, there was a span of 15 bases. Germline CDR1 KGHSH, CDR2 LQKENI. The CDR3 bases are TGTGCCAGCTCACCACTCACCGGGACAAAAACCTACGAGCAGTACTTC. As protein: CASSPLTGTKTYEQYF.

The chain uses TRBV7-9 and TRBJ2-7; 7 bases are shared with TRBD2. CDR1 is SEHNR, CDR2 FQNEAQ, per germline (reference sequence). The CDR3 covers 14 residues. J was trimmed by 3 bases and V by 1 base; bases with no gene match: 3. The CDR3, as DNA: TGTGCCAGCAGCTTAGGGGGGGGTTACTACGAGCAGTACTTC. This sequence encodes CASSLGGGYYEQYF.

The rearrangement joins TRBV19 to TRBJ1-2; unclear D gene. The V and J ends lost 5 bases and 5 bases respectively, with 9 bases between them. The length of the CDR3 is 12 residues. Per germline, CDR1 LNHDA and CDR2 SQIVND (reference sequence). CDR3 bases: TGTGCCAGTAGTCCCCACGGGTATGGCTACACCTTC. It is translated as CASSPHGYGYTF.

The gene calls are TRBV28 and TRBJ2-3; the D gene is possibly TRBD2 (5 bases). In germline, CDR1 is MDHEN, CDR2 SYDVKM. The CDR3 is 14 amino acids. The V end lost 5 bases, the J end lost 3 bases, and 12 bases lay between the germline ends. Here the CDR3 reads CASSTWTGTDTQYF. CDR3 sequence (DNA): TGTGCCAGCAGTACCTGGACGGGAACAGATACGCAGTATTTT.

To note about this clone: The same CDR3 is also encoded by other DNA sequences in this sample. The V gene is TRBV4-2, the J gene TRBJ2-7; D remains unclear. The CDR3 contains 11 residues. The germline gives CDR1 LGHNA, CDR2 YNFKEQ. Trimming removed 1 base from V and 4 bases from J, with 2 bases in between. The chain's CDR3 is CASSQAYEQYF. The CDR3 DNA follows: TGTGCCAGCAGCCAAGCGTACGAGCAGTACTTC.

The genes are TRBV2 and TRBJ1-2; D gene uncertain. V was cut by 6 bases and J by 2 bases, with 10 bases left in between. Germline V gene lookup returns CDR1 SNHLY and CDR2 FYNNEI. The CDR3 sequence is 13 residues long. The CDR3 sequence is CASREDGNYGYTF. The CDR3 nucleotides are TGTGCCAGCAGGGAGGACGGGAACTATGGCTACACCTTC.

The genes are TRBV9 and TRBJ1-2; D not resolved. V was cut by 0 bases and J by 4 bases, with 4 bases left in between. Germline V gene lookup returns CDR1 SGDLS and CDR2 YYNGEE. This CDR3 spans 12 amino acids. The CDR3 DNA sequence: TGTGCCAGCAGCGTAGAGAGCTATGGCTACACCTTC. This gives the protein CASSVESYGYTF.

V usage is TRBV5-1 and J usage is TRBJ2-5, with TRBD1 matching over 8 bases. Germline V lookup: CDR1 SGHRS, CDR2 YFSETQ. The V gene end was trimmed by 3 bases and the J gene end by 2 bases; junction bases not matched to a gene: 9. This CDR3 is 16 amino acids long. CDR3 sequence reads: CASSSIRTGWQETQYF. CDR3 coding DNA: TGCGCCAGCAGCTCAATCCGGACAGGGTGGCAAGAGACCCAGTACTTC.

In nucleotides, the CDR3 is TGTGCCAGCAGCTCCCGAGGGGGAGAAAACTATGGCTACACCTTC. Its protein is CASSSRGGENYGYTF. The chain employs TRBV9 and TRBJ1-2; a weak D match, TRBD1 (6 bases). Between the trimmed V and J ends, which lost 4 bases and 2 bases, there was a span of 15 bases. This CDR3 is built from 15 residues. The germline CDR1 and CDR2 sequences are SGDLS and YYNGEE. The whole variable domain, remainder taken from reference TRBV9 and TRBJ1-2, is DSGVTQTPKHLITATGQRVTLRCSPRSGDLSVYWYQQSLDQGLQFLIQYYNGEERAKGNILERFSAQQFPDLHSELNLSSLELGDSALYFCASSSRGGENYGYTFGSGTRLTVV.

This clone has only one observation. The chain employs TRBV6-1 and TRBJ2-2, with unresolved D. CDR1 and CDR2 from the germline V gene are MNHNS and SASEGT. The germline V and J ends were trimmed by 4 bases and 2 bases, with 11 bases remaining between them. The CDR3 covers 15 residues. The CDR3 loop reads CASSVSNPNTGELFF. The CDR3 DNA sequence: TGTGCCAGCAGTGTGAGCAACCCAAACACCGGGGAGCTGTTTTTT.

The chain employs TRBV9 and TRBJ2-3; no clear D. Trimming shortened V by 6 bases and J by 0 bases, and 8 bases separated the two germline ends. CDR1 and CDR2 (germline): SGDLS, YYNGEE. The CDR3 extends over 13 amino acids. The CDR3 region has the DNA TGTGCCAGCACTGAGCTTAGCACAGATACGCAGTATTTT. The encoded protein is CASTELSTDTQYF.

The genes are TRBV5-1 and TRBJ1-2, with D possibly being TRBD1 (5 bases). CDR1 is SGHRS and CDR2 is YFSETQ in the germline V gene. V was shortened by 3 bases and J by 6 bases, with 12 bases between the two germline ends. The CDR3 is 13 residues long. CDR3 in amino acids: CASSSGHPDGYTF. The CDR3 bases are TGCGCCAGCAGCTCTGGACATCCCGATGGCTACACCTTC.

J is TRBJ1-1 and V is TRBV7-9, with D hard to call. The CDR3 is 16 residues long. V was cut by 4 bases and J by 3 bases, with 18 bases left in between. Germline V gene sequence: CDR1 SEHNR, CDR2 FQNEAQ (reference sequence). CDR3 coding DNA: TGTGCCAGCAGCTCCCTCCGGGTTCGAGCGGACACTGAAGCTTTCTTT. Translation: CASSSLRVRADTEAFF.

This chain joins TRBV2 and TRBJ2-3; 8 positions agree with TRBD2. V dropped 1 base and J dropped 2; count of bases not matched to a gene: 2. Germline V gene sequence: CDR1 SNHLY, CDR2 FYNNEI. CDR3 length: 15 residues. The CDR3 DNA reads as TGTGCCAGCAGTGAAGTAGCGGGGATCACAGATACGCAGTATTTT. It translates to CASSEVAGITDTQYF.